The following is a T cell receptor beta chain sequence with its context. There is no known antigen for this receptor. The sample holds no much larger clone one base away, and base qualities are not on file. The entry originates in a study of shared clonotypes between healthy human individuals (dated by TCRdb to about 2020). About the investigation overall: The cohort comprised a couple of women and three men aged 18 to 49 years. To increase sequencing depth and limit assay-specific biases, TCR repertoire library preparation and sequencing were carried out by different laboratories using diverse techniques. For each donor, three plates each were used for CD4 naive and CD4 memory, two plates were used for CD8 naive, and one plate was used for CD8 memory. Leukapheresis yielded between about 0.94 and 8.9 billion PBMCs per donor. The study deeply sequenced blood TCR repertoires of about 5 healthy adults to estimate repertoire size and the extent of clonotype sharing between individuals. Broad study findings and their caveats: The genetic and exposure-history diversity represented was limited by the small number of donors. Sampling was restricted to blood, and TCR repertoires in tissues likely differ from the TCR repertoires found in blood. Compared with non-shared clonotypes, the clonotypes found in all four sorted-subset donors had higher generation probabilities. Pairwise subsampling indicated that sequencing depth was expected to affect the degree of clonotype sharing among donors. Incomplete sequencing was indicated by rarefaction of sorted-subset datasets, despite the large sequencing depth. About 5% of naive CD4, around 4% of naive CD8, around 2.3% of memory CD4, and approximately 0.39% of memory CD8 clonotypes were shared across a few donors. Estimated clonotype richness was generally larger for naive than for memory subsets.

Healthy HIV-negative adults with no recently reported acute infections or vaccinations were included as donors. Only Caucasian adults living in Nashville, Tennessee, USA were represented among the donors. CD4+ T cells were enriched by magnetic negative selection; naive cells were then positively selected on CD45RA, and the negative fraction formed the memory subset. Blood was obtained by leukapheresis, after which PBMCs were separated by Ficoll-Histopaque density gradient centrifugation and cryopreserved in liquid nitrogen vapor phase. Purity and quantity of every magnetically sorted T cell population were checked by analytical flow cytometry. Genomic DNA was isolated from each sorted fraction and quantified by UV absorbance on a Nanodrop 2000c. Including the terminal cysteine and phenylalanine, the CDR3 comprises 15 residues. The CDR3 DNA has 45 bases and is translated from base 1. V trim: 5 bases; J trim: 0 bases; unmatched bases: 6. The germline V gene (reference sequence) provides CDR1 MNHEY and CDR2 SMNVEV.

Using the deep immunoSEQ assay, TCR CDR3 regions were amplified from genomic DNA by multiplex PCR. For each cell subset, the extracted genomic DNA was distributed evenly across all wells of several immunoSEQ 96-well plates, and each plate served as one replicate. Each replicate PCR for sorted subsets received 150 to 250 ng genomic DNA, equal to tens of thousands of T cell genomes. The purified libraries were quantified using a Qubit 3.0 fluorometer, sized with a Bioanalyzer 2100, and then quantified again using the KAPA Library Quantification kit. A separate single-read 150-cycle Illumina NextSeq 550 flow cell was used to sequence each immunoSEQ 96-well plate. Under the source paper's analysis protocol: Because only junctional sequences without quality scores were contained in the immunoSEQ output, filtering matching that applied to full-length reads could not be performed. Sequences were annotated with PyIR, a Python wrapper for IgBLAST v1.9, using IMGT germline references to assign V/J genes and CDR3. Reads with weak V/J assignments (E-value above 1e-6), missing CDR3, stop codons, out-of-frame junctions, or ambiguous translated residues were removed. V3J clonotypes were defined by identical inferred V gene, J gene, and CDR3 amino acid sequence. Percentage overlap between repertoires was computed as shared unique clonotypes divided by the size of the smaller repertoire. Three approaches were used to assess repertoire richness: RTK rarefaction, the Chao1 estimator, and Recon v2.1 estimates of unobserved clonotypes. For all TCRbeta clonotypes obtained by the gDNA method from a few donors, generation probabilities were computed with OLGA. TCRdb mirrors the immuneACCESS table, restricted to in-frame sequences. Some clones are absent from its copies; in checked studies, under half trace to an unresolved V gene, and the reason for the others is unknown. That table gives V, J and clone size, and the DNA gave D and trimming. The sample table holds under 1,900,000 clones, of which 98% were seen once. The ten top clones hold under 0.45% of the sample.

The TCR comes from a man aged 25-45 years in good health. This receptor chain uses TRBV27 and TRBJ2-7, with 8 central nucleotides matching TRBD2. Specimen: naive CD4+ T cells sorted from blood. According to the study, the label for this sample's cell subset or site signals: CD45RA+ positively selected. CDR3 reads: CASSPLAVRSYEQYF. DNA sequence: TGTGCCAGCAGTCCACTAGCGGTTCGCTCCTACGAGCAGTACTTC.